This TCR beta chain derives from a study of cytomegalovirus exposure and HLA in healthy donors. Across the whole study: Prior work identified 120 million or so unique TCR beta sequences in some 180 million T cells. Study results and caveats: When presence/absence was analysed, sequencing depth was taken to be roughly uniform across donors. Several of the most significant clusters appeared, in a later analysis, to be linked to common viral pathogens.

Germline V gives CDR1 SGDLS, CDR2 YYNGEE. The V gene end was trimmed by 4 bases and the J gene end by 6 bases; junction bases not matched to a gene: 10. The CDR3 length is 14 residues. The PCR was carried out with 60 Vbeta primers and 13 Jbeta primers. Profiling relied on immunoSEQ multiplex PCR, and the TCRdb table lists in-frame clones only, not all of them. The sample yields 80,000 or so clones, roughly 65% seen once. A word on this clone: Its target is not known.

This TCR derives from a male donor in good health and CMV-seropositive. The specimen was PBMCs. The genes are TRBV9 and TRBJ2-7, with 7 bases identical to TRBD1. The CDR3 here is CASSPPGRGIEQYF. CDR3 DNA sequence: TGTGCCAGCAGCCCCCCGGGCAGGGGGATCGAGCAGTACTTC.